The 9 T cell receptor beta chains presented below share a single source sample, sequenced in a study of CD8+ T cells in alopecia areata. As the sequencing template, cDNA was produced by extracting RNA and reverse transcribing it. Profiled with immunoSEQ multiplex PCR; TCRdb holds only in-frame clones, not every one. The sample holds about 250,000 clones, approximately 60% seen once. This sample's treatment: oral pan-JAK inhibitor, 5-10 mg twice daily. Here the sequenced sample was CD4+ T cells sorted from blood, taken at approximately week 51, from a patient treated with tofacitinib. Every receptor here comes from a human donor with alopecia areata.

This clone turned up a few times. The V and J genes are TRBV30 and TRBJ1-6; D is uncertain. Trimming stripped 3 bases from V and 10 bases from J, with 16 bases between. Germline CDR1 and CDR2: GTSNPN and SVGIG (reference sequence). This CDR3 is built from 14 residues. The CDR3 loop is CAWRVESPRSPLHF. CDR3 coding DNA: TGTGCCTGGAGAGTGGAAAGTCCACGGTCACCCCTCCACTTT.

The rearrangement joins TRBV30 to TRBJ1-5; D is ambiguous. The CDR3 totals 14 residues. Deletions cut 3 bases from V and 0 bases from J, with 9 bases between. CDR1 and CDR2 from the germline V gene are GTSNPN and SVGIG (reference sequence). CDR3 DNA: TGTGCCTGGAGCTCCTCATATAGCAATCAGCCCCAGCATTTT. It is translated as CAWSSSYSNQPQHF.

V gene TRBV30 combines with J gene TRBJ1-2, with 9 nucleotides matching TRBD1. The length of the CDR3 is 14 residues. The J segment lost 4 bases and the V segment lost 0 bases, leaving 3 bases of the junction unmatched. CDR1 and CDR2 from the germline V gene are GTSNPN and SVGIG (reference sequence). The CDR3 region is CAWSVQGAGYGYTF. Written as DNA, the CDR3 is TGTGCCTGGAGTGTACAGGGGGCAGGCTATGGCTACACCTTC.

This chain links TRBV29-1 with TRBJ1-4, with TRBD1 matching over 11 bases. The length of the CDR3 is 13 residues. After removal of 4 bases from V and 9 bases from J, the junction contained 4 bases not matched to a gene. CDR1 and CDR2 (germline): SQVTM, ANQGSEA. The CDR3: CSVAEDRGQKLFF. The CDR3, as DNA: TGCAGCGTTGCGGAGGACAGGGGGCAAAAACTGTTTTTT.

In its sample, this clone was seen once. This chain joins TRBV5-6 and TRBJ2-5; a possible D gene is TRBD2 (6 bases). V gave up 2 bases and J gave up 9 bases, with 17 bases separating them. The CDR3 is 14 amino acids. Germline loops: CDR1 SGHDT, CDR2 YYEEEE. This CDR3 reads CASSFRRVGGAQYF. CDR3 sequence (DNA): TGTGCCAGCAGCTTTAGGCGGGTTGGCGGGGCCCAGTACTTC.

J is TRBJ1-6 and V is TRBV5-6; D remains ambiguous. CDR1 and CDR2 from the germline V gene are SGHDT and YYEEEE. The V and J ends lost 6 bases and 9 bases respectively, with 19 bases between them. The CDR3 loop spans 15 amino acids. For the CDR3, the DNA is TGTGCCAGCATGCTTGGATCGGGGAAGGGTTCACCCCTCCACTTT. This codes for CASMLGSGKGSPLHF.

This clone was detected only once. Without the conserved terminal phenylalanine or tryptophan, this CDR3 likely stems from a read error. It is unclear where the CDR3 begins or ends on the DNA, so no DNA is shown, and the CDR3 is as TCRdb lists it. The chain uses TRBV5-6 and TRBJ2-4; TRBD1 reflects the table's D call only, with no check against the DNA. The CDR3 length equals 10 residues, ends included. Germline V gene lookup returns CDR1 SGHDT and CDR2 YYEEEE. This chain's CDR3 is CASTVDRERI.

This clone occurred a few times. The sample contains more than one DNA sequence encoding this CDR3. The chain combines TRBV29-1 with TRBJ2-7, with 10 bases fitting TRBD1. CDR3 size: 12 residues. Germline CDR1 is SQVTM and CDR2 is ANQGSEA. The V gene end was trimmed by 5 bases and the J gene end by 4 bases; junction bases not matched to a gene: 2. The CDR3 coding sequence is TGCAGCGTTCGGGACAGGGGATACGAGCAGTACTTC. It codes for CSVRDRGYEQYF.

This clone came up once. V and J are TRBV7-3 and TRBJ2-5; D is possibly TRBD1 (6 bases). The length of the CDR3 is 13 residues. V was shortened by 5 bases and J by 5 bases, with 12 bases between the two germline ends. CDR1 and CDR2 from the germline V gene are SGHTA and FQGTGA. CDR3 bases: TGTGCCAGCAGCCGCACAGGGCGTGAGACCCAGTACTTC. Its translation: CASSRTGRETQYF.